The present entry profiles one T cell receptor (beta chain) with its context. The data are from a study of cytomegalovirus exposure and HLA in healthy donors. Vbeta (60) and Jbeta (13) primers were used in the PCR. Only in-frame clones appear in the TCRdb table, and some are missing; sequencing was by immunoSEQ multiplex PCR. The repertoire holds approximately 72,000 clones, with around 81% as singletons. Sequencing input: PBMCs. This clonotype originated in a male donor in good health and CMV-seropositive.

The CDR3 bases are TGCGCCAGCAGCTTAGGGGCTGGCGAAAAACTGTTTTTT. Amino acids: CASSLGAGEKLFF. The V gene is TRBV5-1, the J gene TRBJ1-4; a weak D match, TRBD1 (5 bases). The CDR3 consists of 13 residues. Germline values: CDR1 SGHRS, CDR2 YFSETQ. Trimming left V 2 bases short and J 8 bases short, with 10 bases between.